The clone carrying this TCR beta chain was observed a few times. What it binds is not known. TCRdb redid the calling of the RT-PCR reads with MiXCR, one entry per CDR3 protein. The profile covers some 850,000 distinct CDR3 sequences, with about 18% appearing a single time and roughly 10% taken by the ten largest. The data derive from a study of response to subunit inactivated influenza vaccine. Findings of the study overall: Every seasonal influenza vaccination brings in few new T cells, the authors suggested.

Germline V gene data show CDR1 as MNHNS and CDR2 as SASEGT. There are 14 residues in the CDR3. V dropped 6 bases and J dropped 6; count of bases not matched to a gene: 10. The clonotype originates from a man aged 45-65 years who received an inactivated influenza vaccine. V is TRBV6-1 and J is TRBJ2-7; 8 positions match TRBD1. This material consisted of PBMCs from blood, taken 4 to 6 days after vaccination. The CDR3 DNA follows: TGTGCCAGCAGGACCCCAGGGGGCTCGGGCGAGCAGTACTTC. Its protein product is CASRTPGGSGEQYF.